This T cell receptor beta chain was sequenced for a study of blood T cell repertoires in COVID-19. Overall study: PBMCs, B-cell-depleted T cells, or T cells were the source of the cDNA or gDNA that made up the material.

The CDR3 length is 14 residues. V lost 3 bases and J lost 7, with 15 bases in between. Germline V lookup: CDR1 SGHAT, CDR2 FQNNGV. Original handling: Amplified reference gene primers provided the basis for estimating nucleated cell counts. The assay was immunoSEQ multiplex PCR, and TCRdb's table has in-frame clones only and misses some. V and J calls and clone size are given by that table; D and trimming were obtained from the DNA. The table has some 150,000 clones, around nine tenths seen once. V and J are TRBV11-2 and TRBJ2-5, with a tentative D call TRBD1 (5 bases). Sequenced material: peripheral blood. The clonotype comes from a human donor in a cohort sampled during active COVID-19. The CDR3 nucleotides read TGTGCCAGCAGCTTTGGCAGGGCAGGATGGACCCAGTACTTC. Its protein product is CASSFGRAGWTQYF.